This T cell receptor (beta chain) emerged from a study of identical twins. The CDR3 sequence is 15 residues long. Unmatched junction bases numbered 10, after V lost 4 bases and J lost 5 bases. Germline CDR1 and CDR2: MNHEY and SVGAGI. With respect to this clonotype: Its antigen is currently unknown.

Study observations and caveats: Out-of-frame alpha sequences common to twins exhibited an excess of low generation probability.

TCRdb called the 5' RACE reads again in MiXCR, with one record for every CDR3 protein. The profile shows hundreds of thousands of distinct CDR3 sequences, 18% of them singletons. These records were also assigned to another study, of T cells expressing NK-cell markers. From that report: The study drew TCR beta repertoires from sorted CD3+CD56+NKG2C+, CD3+CD56+NKG2C- and CD3+CD56-NKG2C+ T cells. Within the sequenced cohort of eight donors, seven exhibited HCMV seropositivity and one was seronegative.

Source material: PBMCs. The sequence came from a woman under 30 in good health. V gene TRBV6-5 combines with J gene TRBJ2-7; TRBD1 matches at 8 bases. CDR3 residues: CASSFGQGSYDEQYF. For the CDR3, the DNA is TGTGCCAGCAGTTTCGGACAGGGCTCCTATGACGAGCAGTACTTC.